The present TCR beta chain was sequenced within a study of T cell repertoires in cytomegalovirus infection. Study details: Recently identified HLA-C-restricted CMV epitopes and well-studied HLA-B-restricted CMV epitopes were used by the study. Public signatures in TCR beta pointed to CMV infection and matching HLA type.

Study-level findings and limits: Adding up the frequency of public TCR beta families identified people who carried CMV plus the relevant HLA.

Germline CDR1 SGHTA, CDR2 FQGNSA. This CDR3 has 15 residues. V was cut by 5 bases and J by 4 bases, with 17 bases left in between. TCRdb redid the calling of the reads with MiXCR, one entry per CDR3 protein. The sample yields just under 500,000 distinct CDR3 sequences, about 33% seen once. About this clonotype itself: Its specificity is not known.

This receptor was identified in a human donor in good health (CMV status not recorded). Some clones in this sample may be carry-over from other donors' samples. The sequencing here drew on cultured PBMCs, taken from culture after CMV antigen stimulation. This chain joins TRBV7-2 and TRBJ1-2, with D maybe TRBD1 (6 bases). DNA for the CDR3: TGTGCCAGCAGCGTAGGGAGGACAGCGATCTATGGCTACACCTTC. Its protein product is CASSVGRTAIYGYTF.